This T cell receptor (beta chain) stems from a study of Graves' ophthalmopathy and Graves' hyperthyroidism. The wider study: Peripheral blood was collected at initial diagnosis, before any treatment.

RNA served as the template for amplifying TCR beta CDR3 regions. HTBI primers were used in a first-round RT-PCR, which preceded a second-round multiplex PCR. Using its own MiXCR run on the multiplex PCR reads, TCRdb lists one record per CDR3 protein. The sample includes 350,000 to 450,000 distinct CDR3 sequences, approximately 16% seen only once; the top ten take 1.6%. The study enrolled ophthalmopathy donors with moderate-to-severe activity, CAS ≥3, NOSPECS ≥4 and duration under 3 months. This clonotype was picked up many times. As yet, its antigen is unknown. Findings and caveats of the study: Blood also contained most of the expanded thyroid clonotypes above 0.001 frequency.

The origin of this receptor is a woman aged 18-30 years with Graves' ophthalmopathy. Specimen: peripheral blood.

In DNA form, the CDR3 reads TGTGCCAGCAGTCCGATCGGGGGAAGGTCACCCCTCCACTTT. This translates into CASSPIGGRSPLHF. The genes are TRBV28 and TRBJ1-6; a weak D match, TRBD1 (5 bases). CDR3 length equals 14 residues. Per the germline V gene, CDR1 is MDHEN and CDR2 is SYDVKM. The ends were cut back, 5 bases at V and 10 bases at J, with 15 bases in the middle.